This entry concerns a single T cell receptor (beta chain). The CDR3 extends over 14 amino acids. Germline CDR1 is SGDLS and CDR2 is YYNGEE. The junction had 10 bases not matched to a gene; V was cut back by 3 bases and J by 8 bases. The data originate from a study of technical replicates of blood from a handful of donors. TCRdb's copy holds only in-frame clones and misses some; the assay was immunoSEQ multiplex PCR. The data hold tens of thousands of clones, with around 94% observed a single time. The V gene is TRBV9, the J gene TRBJ1-2; the match to TRBD1 covers 7 bases. The sequence was collected from a human donor in good health. Sequencing was performed on T cells isolated from PBMCs. CDR3 sequence reads: CASSGHTGAEGYTF. CDR3 nucleotide sequence: TGTGCCAGCAGCGGACACACAGGGGCTGAGGGCTACACCTTC.